This TCR beta chain stems from a study of T cell therapy after organ transplantation. Study as a whole: Blood for the short-term post-therapy sample came 4 to 8 weeks after therapy.

Regarding time point: 4-8 weeks after completion of therapy. Patients were solid-organ transplant recipients with drug-resistant or recurrent cytomegalovirus. The study's findings and limits: In nonresponders, reduced coverage from low CD8+ yield may limit detected expansions. CD8 clonality fold change after therapy inversely tracked pretherapy clonality.

The CDR3 covers 13 residues. Deletions cut 6 bases from V and 8 bases from J, with 16 bases between. Germline CDR1 MDHEN, CDR2 SYDVKM. Here immunoSEQ multiplex PCR was the method, and the copy in TCRdb shows in-frame clones only, minus some. The sample has about 6,000 clones, roughly 70% seen once. This clone has more than one count but fewer than ten. Antigen unknown. The receptor was isolated from a human patient who had received a solid organ transplant and had CMV disease. Some T cells may be supplied by the graft donor. The sample was CD8+ T cells from blood, taken after autologous CMV-specific T cell therapy. The chain combines TRBV28 with TRBJ1-2, with D uncertain. The CDR3 is CASRDVGWEGYTF. In DNA, the CDR3 is TGTGCCAGCAGGGACGTGGGGTGGGAAGGCTACACCTTC.